This is a list of T cell receptor beta chains from one sample in a study of CD8 T cells in ankylosing spondylitis. TCRdb passed the 5' RACE reads through MiXCR, listing each CDR3 protein once. The data hold 150,000 to 200,000 distinct CDR3 sequences, with 15% to 20% observed a single time. The material sequenced was blood, either unsorted or a sorted T cell fraction (not recorded which). The source is a male donor with ankylosing spondylitis or in good health (not recorded which). CDR3s include the opening cysteine and the closing phenylalanine or tryptophan. D genes are given only for firm matches. Some rows mark clone size as missing; the rest say once, few, many or name a class of expanded clone.

j_call clone_size d_call v_call cdr3_nt cdr3_aa
TRBJ2-1 NA NA TRBV24-1 TGTGCCACCAGTGCCAGCAATGAGCAGTTCTTC CATSASNEQFF
TRBJ2-5 NA TRBD1 TRBV3-1 TGTGCCAGCAGCCAAACCCTGGGACAGAAAGAGACCCAGTACTTC CASSQTLGQKETQYF
TRBJ2-3 few NA TRBV5-5 TGTGCCAGCAGCTTCTCCGGGGGATCCACAGATACGCAGTATTTT CASSFSGGSTDTQYF
TRBJ2-7 NA NA TRBV20-1 TGCAGTGCTAGAAGAAGTCAAGCTTACGAGCAGTACTTC CSARRSQAYEQYF
TRBJ2-7 many NA TRBV27 TGTGCCAGCAGTTTTACCAGCTCCTACGAGCAGTACTTC CASSFTSSYEQYF
TRBJ1-6 NA NA TRBV12-3/TRBV12-4 TGTGCCAGCAGTTTAGCAGGGAATTCACCCCTCCACTTT CASSLAGNSPLHF
TRBJ2-7 few TRBD1 TRBV7-6 TGTGCCAGCAGCTTAGAAGACAGGGGGTCTTACGAGCAGTACTTC CASSLEDRGSYEQYF
TRBJ2-7 few NA TRBV15 TGTGCCACCAGCAGAGATCCCTCCACCGACGGGTCCTACGAGCAGTACTTC CATSRDPSTDGSYEQYF
TRBJ1-5 few TRBD1 TRBV2 TGTGCCAGCAGTGGCTACTCAATCCCCGGGACAGTTAGCAATCAGCCCCAGCATTTT CASSGYSIPGTVSNQPQHF
TRBJ2-7 NA NA TRBV24-1 TGTGCCACCAGTGAGCCAGACGGGTCCTACGAGCAGTACTTC CATSEPDGSYEQYF
TRBJ2-3 NA TRBD2 TRBV12-3/TRBV12-4 TGTGCCAGCAGCGAGCGGGGTGCTAGCACAGATACGCAGTATTTT CASSERGASTDTQYF
TRBJ2-3 NA NA TRBV14 TGTGCCAGCAGCCGTGGGGGCGGGGTACAGACGCAGTATTTT CASSRGGGVQTQYF
TRBJ2-1 NA TRBD2 TRBV12-3/TRBV12-4 TGTGCCAGCAGCCCCGTAGCGGGCTCCTACAATGAGCAGTTCTTC CASSPVAGSYNEQFF
TRBJ2-5 many NA TRBV14 TGTGCCAGCAGCCAAGGGTTGGAGACCCAGTACTTC CASSQGLETQYF
TRBJ2-7 few NA TRBV2 TGTGCCAGCAAGGAGGGGGTCTACGAGCAGTACTTC CASKEGVYEQYF
TRBJ1-4 many TRBD1 TRBV5-1 TGCGCCAGCAGCTTGTCCCCAACAGGGGTTGGGGAAAAACTGTTTTTT CASSLSPTGVGEKLFF
TRBJ2-7 NA NA TRBV28 TGTGCCAGCTCGTCCGGGGGACAGTCCTACGAGCAGTACTTC CASSSGGQSYEQYF
TRBJ2-7 NA NA TRBV15 TGTGCCACCAGCAGAGACAGAGCAGTTACGAGGGACTGGCAGTACTTC CATSRDRAVTRDWQYF
TRBJ2-2 NA TRBD2 TRBV12-5 TGTGCTAGTGGTTTTCTAGCGGGCATTTCGAACACCGGGGAGCTGTTTTTT CASGFLAGISNTGELFF
TRBJ1-1 few NA TRBV28 TGTGCCAGCGCGCCCGGGACGGTGAACACTGAAGCTTTCTTT CASAPGTVNTEAFF
TRBJ2-3 many TRBD2 TRBV15 TGTGCCACCAGCAGAGAAGCGGGAGGGCCGTATACGCAGTATTTT CATSREAGGPYTQYF
TRBJ2-7 few NA TRBV2 TGTGCCAGCAGTGTTGGTGGGGCCCACTACGAGCAGTACTTC CASSVGGAHYEQYF
TRBJ2-2 few TRBD2 TRBV7-7 TGTGCCAGCAGCTTAGATCGGGGGGAGACCGGGGAGCTGTTTTTT CASSLDRGETGELFF
TRBJ2-1 few TRBD2 TRBV12-3/TRBV12-4 TGTGCCAGCAGTCCGGGACTAGCGGGAGCCTATGAGCAGTTCTTC CASSPGLAGAYEQFF
TRBJ1-1 NA NA TRBV29-1 TGCAGCGTAGGTACAGGGACGATGGGCACTGAAGCTTTCTTT CSVGTGTMGTEAFF
TRBJ2-1 NA NA TRBV29-1 TGCAGCGTTGTTTCGTGGGAGAGCTACAATGAGCAGTTCTTC CSVVSWESYNEQFF
TRBJ2-1 many NA TRBV29-1 TGCAGCACACGACAGGGAGGCTACAATGAGCAGTTCTTC CSTRQGGYNEQFF
TRBJ1-6 once NA TRBV28 TGTGCCAGCAGAATCAGAGGGAGCTCCTATAATTCACCCCTCCACTTT CASRIRGSSYNSPLHF
TRBJ1-2 many NA TRBV5-1 TGCGCCAGCAGCCAGGACAGTATTAACTATGGCTACACCTTC CASSQDSINYGYTF
TRBJ2-3 many NA TRBV5-1 TGCGCCAGCAGCTTGGAGGGAGAGGGACCAGATACGCAGTATTTT CASSLEGEGPDTQYF
TRBJ1-5 many NA TRBV3-1 TGTGCCAGCAGCCAAGGCAGGGGTGGTCAGCCCCAGCATTTT CASSQGRGGQPQHF
TRBJ2-7 few NA TRBV28 TGTGCCAGCAGCCCTAACGCGAATCTACGAGAGCAGTACTTC CASSPNANLREQYF
TRBJ1-2 few TRBD1 TRBV30 TGTGCCTGGAGTGCTGGGACAGGGGGAAACTATGGCTACACCTTC CAWSAGTGGNYGYTF
TRBJ2-1 few NA TRBV15 TGTGCCACCTCTCCTTTACACGACGGGATATACAATGAGCAGTTCTTC CATSPLHDGIYNEQFF
TRBJ1-6 few TRBD1 TRBV27 TGTGCCACGAGACAGGGGTATTCACCCCTCCACTTT CATRQGYSPLHF
TRBJ2-7 many NA TRBV21-1 TGTGCCAGCAGCAAGGAAGGGGGCTACGAGCAGTACTTC CASSKEGGYEQYF
TRBJ2-1 many TRBD1 TRBV10-3 TGTGCCATCAGTGAACCGGACAGGGCCAATGAGCAGTTCTTC CAISEPDRANEQFF
TRBJ2-1 many TRBD2 TRBV24-1 TGTGCCACCAGTGACCTGCGGGAGGGCTCCTACAATGAGCAGTTCTTC CATSDLREGSYNEQFF
TRBJ1-2 few NA TRBV7-2 TGTGCCAGCCCTATTACAGGATCCTATGGCTACACCTTC CASPITGSYGYTF
TRBJ2-7 many TRBD2 TRBV27 TGTGCCAGCAGCCCCCGGACTAGCGGGAGTGGCGGTTCCTACGAGCAGTACTTC CASSPRTSGSGGSYEQYF
TRBJ2-3 NA NA TRBV2 TGTGCCAGCAGTGATGGCCCTTCGGGTACGCAGTATTTT CASSDGPSGTQYF
TRBJ2-1 NA TRBD2 TRBV28 TGTGCCAGCAGTGTCGTAGCGGGACTAGATGAGCAGTTCTTC CASSVVAGLDEQFF
TRBJ2-1 few NA TRBV29-1 TGCAGGGCAAAGACTAATAATGAGCAGTTCTTC CRAKTNNEQFF
TRBJ2-2 many TRBD2 TRBV5-1 TGCGCCAGCAGCTTGGTAGCGGGAGAGCACACCGGGGAGCTGTTTTTT CASSLVAGEHTGELFF
TRBJ2-2 NA NA TRBV29-1 TGCAGCGCCTACCGCGAGAGGACGAACACCGGGGAGCTGTTTTTT CSAYRERTNTGELFF
TRBJ2-1 NA TRBD2 TRBV29-1 TGCAGCGTGGCCCCGGGACTAGCGGGAGGGTTGGGCTTC CSVAPGLAGGLGF
TRBJ1-1 few NA TRBV29-1 TGCAGCGTTCTAACACGGCCAGGGCTGAACACTGAAGCTTTCTTT CSVLTRPGLNTEAFF
TRBJ1-3 NA NA TRBV20-1 TGCAGTGCTACCCGGGACACTGGAAACACCATATATTTT CSATRDTGNTIYF
TRBJ1-1 NA TRBD1 TRBV5-1 TGCGCCAGCAGGGAAACACCACAGGGGTCCACTGAAGCTTTCTTT CASRETPQGSTEAFF
TRBJ2-1 few TRBD2 TRBV3-1 TGTGCCAGCAGCCAAGGTCGAGCGGGAGGGAACAATGAGCAGTTCTTC CASSQGRAGGNNEQFF
TRBJ2-3 many TRBD2 TRBV4-1 TGCGCCAGCAGCCAAGATCGGGACGGGAGGGCGCAGTATTTT CASSQDRDGRAQYF
TRBJ2-6 NA NA TRBV27 TGTGCCAGCAGTCCGCCCTTCGTCAGCTCTGGGGCCAACGTCCTGACTTTC CASSPPFVSSGANVLTF
TRBJ2-2 few NA TRBV2 TGTGCCAGCAGTGCTAATGCGGCCGGGGAGCTGTTTTTT CASSANAAGELFF
TRBJ2-2 NA NA TRBV6-1 TGTGCCAGCACCCCGCCTTCCGGCAGGGGGAACACCGGGGAGCTGTTTTTT CASTPPSGRGNTGELFF